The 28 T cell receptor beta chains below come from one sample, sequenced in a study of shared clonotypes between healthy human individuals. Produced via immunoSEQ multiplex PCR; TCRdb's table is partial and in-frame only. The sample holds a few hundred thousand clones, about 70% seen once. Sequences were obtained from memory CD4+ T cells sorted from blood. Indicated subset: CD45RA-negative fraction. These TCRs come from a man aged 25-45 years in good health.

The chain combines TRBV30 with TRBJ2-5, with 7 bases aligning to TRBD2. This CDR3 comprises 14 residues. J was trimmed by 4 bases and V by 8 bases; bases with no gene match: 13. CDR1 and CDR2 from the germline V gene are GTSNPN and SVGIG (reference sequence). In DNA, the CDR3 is TGTGCCGCCCTTCGCGGGAGTCGTACAGAGACCCAGTACTTC. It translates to CAALRGSRTETQYF.

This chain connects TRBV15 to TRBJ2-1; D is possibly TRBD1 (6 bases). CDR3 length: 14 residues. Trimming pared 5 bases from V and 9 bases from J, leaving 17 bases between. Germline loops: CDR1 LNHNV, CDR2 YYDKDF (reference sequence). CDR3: CATSLGTPQGEQFF. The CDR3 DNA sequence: TGTGCCACCAGCCTCGGGACACCACAGGGTGAGCAGTTCTTC.

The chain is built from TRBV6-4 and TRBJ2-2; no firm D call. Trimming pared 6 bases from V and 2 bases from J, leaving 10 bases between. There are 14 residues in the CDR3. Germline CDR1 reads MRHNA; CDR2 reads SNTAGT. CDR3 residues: CASSREPNTGELFF. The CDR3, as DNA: TGTGCCAGCAGCCGAGAACCAAACACCGGGGAGCTGTTTTTT.

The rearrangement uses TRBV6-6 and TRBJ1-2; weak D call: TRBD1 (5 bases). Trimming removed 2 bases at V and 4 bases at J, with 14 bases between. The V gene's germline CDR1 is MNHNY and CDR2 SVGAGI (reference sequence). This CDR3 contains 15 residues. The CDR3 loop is CASSYTSGSTYGYTF. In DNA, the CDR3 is TGTGCCAGCAGTTACACCTCAGGGTCAACCTATGGCTACACCTTC.

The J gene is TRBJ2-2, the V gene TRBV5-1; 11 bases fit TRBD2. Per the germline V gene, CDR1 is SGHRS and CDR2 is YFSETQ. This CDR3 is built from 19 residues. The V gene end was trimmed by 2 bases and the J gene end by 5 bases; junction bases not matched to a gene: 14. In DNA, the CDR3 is TGCGCCAGCAGCTTTGGTTTACTAGCGGGAGTACGGGGAACCGGGGAGCTGTTTTTT. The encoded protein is CASSFGLLAGVRGTGELFF.

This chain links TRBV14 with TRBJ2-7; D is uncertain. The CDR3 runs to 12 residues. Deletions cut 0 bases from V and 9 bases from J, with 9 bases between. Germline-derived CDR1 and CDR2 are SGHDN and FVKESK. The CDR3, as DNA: TGTGCCAGCAGCCAAGAGGGGTTCGGGCAGTACTTC. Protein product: CASSQEGFGQYF.

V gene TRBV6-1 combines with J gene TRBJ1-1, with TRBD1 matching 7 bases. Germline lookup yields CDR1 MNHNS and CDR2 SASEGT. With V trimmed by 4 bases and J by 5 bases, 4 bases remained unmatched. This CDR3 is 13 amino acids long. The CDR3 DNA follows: TGTGCCAGCAGTGGGCAACAGGGGACTGAAGCTTTCTTT. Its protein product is CASSGQQGTEAFF.

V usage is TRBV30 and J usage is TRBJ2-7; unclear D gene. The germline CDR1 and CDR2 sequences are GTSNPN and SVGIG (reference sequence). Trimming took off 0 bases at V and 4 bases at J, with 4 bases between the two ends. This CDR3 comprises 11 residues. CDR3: CAWSVEYEQYF. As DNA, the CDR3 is TGTGCCTGGAGTGTTGAATACGAGCAGTACTTC.

The CDR3 loop is CASSERAVYEQYF. The CDR3 nucleotides are TGTGCCAGCAGTGAAAGGGCAGTTTACGAGCAGTACTTC. This chain connects TRBV6-1 to TRBJ2-7; D not resolved. Trimming stripped 2 bases from V and 4 bases from J, with 9 bases between. This CDR3 region has 13 residues. Germline values: CDR1 MNHNS, CDR2 SASEGT.

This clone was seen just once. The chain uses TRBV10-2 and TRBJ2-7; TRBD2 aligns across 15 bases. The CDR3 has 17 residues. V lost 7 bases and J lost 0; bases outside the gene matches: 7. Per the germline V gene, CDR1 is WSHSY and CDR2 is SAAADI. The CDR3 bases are TGCGCCAGCAAAGGACTAGCGGGAGGGCGGTCCTCCTACGAGCAGTACTTC. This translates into CASKGLAGGRSSYEQYF.

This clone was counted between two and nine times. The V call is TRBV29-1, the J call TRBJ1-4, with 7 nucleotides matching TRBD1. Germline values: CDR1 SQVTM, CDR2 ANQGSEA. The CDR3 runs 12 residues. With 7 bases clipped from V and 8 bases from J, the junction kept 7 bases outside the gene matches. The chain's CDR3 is CSAQQGREKLFF. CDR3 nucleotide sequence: TGCAGCGCACAACAGGGGCGGGAAAAACTGTTTTTT. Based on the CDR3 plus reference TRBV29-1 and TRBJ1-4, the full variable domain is SAVISQKPSRDICQRGTSLTIQCQVDSQVTMMFWYRQQPGQSLTLIATANQGSEATYESGFVIDKFPISRPNLTFSTLTVSNMSPEDSSIYLCSAQQGREKLFFGSGTQLSVL.

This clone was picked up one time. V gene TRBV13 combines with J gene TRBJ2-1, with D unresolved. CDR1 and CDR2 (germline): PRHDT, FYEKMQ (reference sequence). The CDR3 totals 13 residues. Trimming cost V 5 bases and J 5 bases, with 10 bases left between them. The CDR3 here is CASSRKRDNEQFF. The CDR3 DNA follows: TGTGCCAGCAGCCGGAAACGAGACAATGAGCAGTTCTTC.

CDR3 sequence reads: CASRPGGATNTEAFF. Here the CDR3 DNA reads TGTGCCAGCAGGCCCGGTGGGGCCACAAACACTGAAGCTTTCTTT. This chain uses TRBV28 with TRBJ1-1; weak D call: TRBD1 (5 bases). Trimming took 6 bases from V and 2 from J, leaving 16 bases between them. Germline V gene lookup returns CDR1 MDHEN and CDR2 SYDVKM. This CDR3 region has 15 residues.

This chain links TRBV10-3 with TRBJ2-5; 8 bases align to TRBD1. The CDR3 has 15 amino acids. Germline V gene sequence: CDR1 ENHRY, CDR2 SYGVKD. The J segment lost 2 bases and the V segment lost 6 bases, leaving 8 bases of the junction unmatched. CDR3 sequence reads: CAISPTGVPQETQYF. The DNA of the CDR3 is TGTGCCATCAGCCCGACAGGGGTCCCACAAGAGACCCAGTACTTC.

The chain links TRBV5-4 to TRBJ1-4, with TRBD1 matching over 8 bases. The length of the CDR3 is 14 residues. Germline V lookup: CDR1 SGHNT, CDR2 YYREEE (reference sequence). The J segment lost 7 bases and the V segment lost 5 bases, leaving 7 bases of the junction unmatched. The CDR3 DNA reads TGTGCCAGCAGTTCACAGGGGGGAGGTGAAAAACTGTTTTTT. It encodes CASSSQGGGEKLFF.

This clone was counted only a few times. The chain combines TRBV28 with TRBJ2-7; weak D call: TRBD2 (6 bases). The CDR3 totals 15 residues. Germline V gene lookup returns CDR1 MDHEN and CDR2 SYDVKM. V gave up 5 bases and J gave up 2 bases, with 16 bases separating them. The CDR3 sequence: CASSGRLVQPYEQYF. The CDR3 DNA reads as TGTGCCAGCAGTGGACGACTAGTCCAACCCTACGAGCAGTACTTC.

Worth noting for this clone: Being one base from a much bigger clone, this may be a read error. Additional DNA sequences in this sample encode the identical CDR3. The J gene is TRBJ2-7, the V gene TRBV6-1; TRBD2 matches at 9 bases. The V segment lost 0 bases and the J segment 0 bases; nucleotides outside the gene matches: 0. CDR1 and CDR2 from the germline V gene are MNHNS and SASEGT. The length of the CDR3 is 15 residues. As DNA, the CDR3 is TGTGCCAGCAGTGAAGCACTAGCGGGCTCCTACGAGCAGTACTTC. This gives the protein CASSEALAGSYEQYF.

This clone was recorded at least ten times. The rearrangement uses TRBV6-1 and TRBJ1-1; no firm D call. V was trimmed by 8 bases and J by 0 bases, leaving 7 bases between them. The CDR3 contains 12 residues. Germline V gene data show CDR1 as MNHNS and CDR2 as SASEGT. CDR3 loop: CASGLMNTEAFF. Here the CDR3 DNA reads TGTGCCAGCGGGTTGATGAACACTGAAGCTTTCTTT.

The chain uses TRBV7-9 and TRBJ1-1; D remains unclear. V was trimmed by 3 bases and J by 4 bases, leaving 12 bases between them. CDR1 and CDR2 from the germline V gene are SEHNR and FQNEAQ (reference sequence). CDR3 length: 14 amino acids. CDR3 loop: CASSFSRYSTEAFF. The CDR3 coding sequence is TGTGCCAGCAGCTTCTCGCGCTATAGCACTGAAGCTTTCTTT.

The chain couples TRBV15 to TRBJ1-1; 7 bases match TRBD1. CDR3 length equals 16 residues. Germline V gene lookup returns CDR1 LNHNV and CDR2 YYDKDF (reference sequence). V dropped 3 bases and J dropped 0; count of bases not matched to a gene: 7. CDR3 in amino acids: CATSRGRGSLNTEAFF. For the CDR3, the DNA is TGTGCCACCAGCAGGGGCAGGGGGAGCCTGAACACTGAAGCTTTCTTT.

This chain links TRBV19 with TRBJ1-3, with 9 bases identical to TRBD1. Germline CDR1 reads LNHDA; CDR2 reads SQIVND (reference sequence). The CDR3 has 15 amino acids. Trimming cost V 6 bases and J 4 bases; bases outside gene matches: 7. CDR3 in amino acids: CASSRGQGKGNTIYF. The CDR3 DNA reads TGTGCCAGTAGCAGAGGACAGGGGAAGGGAAACACCATATATTTT.

The CDR3 is CSVEDRDVGYTF. DNA for the CDR3: TGCAGCGTTGAAGACAGGGATGTTGGCTACACCTTC. The rearrangement joins TRBV29-1 to TRBJ1-2; maybe TRBD1 (5 bases). Germline CDR1 SQVTM, CDR2 ANQGSEA. CDR3 size: 12 residues. Trimming stripped 0 bases from V and 7 bases from J, with 9 bases between.

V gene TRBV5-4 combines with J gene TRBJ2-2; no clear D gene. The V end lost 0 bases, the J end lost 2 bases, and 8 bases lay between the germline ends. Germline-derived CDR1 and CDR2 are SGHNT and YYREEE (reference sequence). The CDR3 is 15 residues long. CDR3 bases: TGTGCCAGCAGCTTGGCCGGTTCTAACACCGGGGAGCTGTTTTTT. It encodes CASSLAGSNTGELFF. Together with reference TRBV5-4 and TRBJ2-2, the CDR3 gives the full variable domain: ETGVTQSPTHLIKTRGQQVTLRCSSQSGHNTVSWYQQALGQGPQFIFQYYREEENGRGNFPPRFSGLQFPNYSSELNVNALELDDSALYLCASSLAGSNTGELFFGEGSRLTVL.

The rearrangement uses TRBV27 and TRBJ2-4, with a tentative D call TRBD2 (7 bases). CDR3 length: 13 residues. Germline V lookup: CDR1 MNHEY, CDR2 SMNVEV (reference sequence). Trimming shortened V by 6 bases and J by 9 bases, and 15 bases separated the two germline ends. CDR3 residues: CASRMGRGGIQYF. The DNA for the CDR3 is TGTGCCAGCAGGATGGGGAGGGGGGGCATTCAGTACTTC.

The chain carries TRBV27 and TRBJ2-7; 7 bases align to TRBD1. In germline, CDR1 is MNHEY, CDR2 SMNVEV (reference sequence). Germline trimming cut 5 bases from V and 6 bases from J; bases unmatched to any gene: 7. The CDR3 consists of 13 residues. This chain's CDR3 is CASSPLTGPEQYF. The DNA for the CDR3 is TGTGCCAGCAGTCCCCTGACAGGGCCCGAGCAGTACTTC.

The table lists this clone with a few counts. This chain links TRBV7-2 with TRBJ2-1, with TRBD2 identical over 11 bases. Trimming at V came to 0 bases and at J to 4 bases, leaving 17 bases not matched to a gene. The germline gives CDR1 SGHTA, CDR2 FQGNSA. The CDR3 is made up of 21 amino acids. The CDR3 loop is CASSLAPFGDMTSGTYNEQFF. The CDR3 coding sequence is TGTGCCAGCAGCTTAGCTCCGTTTGGAGACATGACTAGCGGGACGTACAATGAGCAGTTCTTC.

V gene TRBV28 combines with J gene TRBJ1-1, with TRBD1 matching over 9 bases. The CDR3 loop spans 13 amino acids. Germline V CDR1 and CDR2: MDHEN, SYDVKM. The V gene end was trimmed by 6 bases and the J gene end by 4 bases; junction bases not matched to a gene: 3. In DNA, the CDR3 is TGTGCCAGCAGGGGGACAGGGCCCACTGAAGCTTTCTTT. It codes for CASRGTGPTEAFF.

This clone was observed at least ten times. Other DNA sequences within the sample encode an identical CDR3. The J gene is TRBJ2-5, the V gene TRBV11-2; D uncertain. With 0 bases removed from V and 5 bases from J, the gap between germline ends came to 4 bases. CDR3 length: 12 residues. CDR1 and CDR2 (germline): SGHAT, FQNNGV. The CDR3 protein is CASSLDRETQYF. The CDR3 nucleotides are TGTGCCAGCAGCTTAGATCGGGAGACCCAGTACTTC.